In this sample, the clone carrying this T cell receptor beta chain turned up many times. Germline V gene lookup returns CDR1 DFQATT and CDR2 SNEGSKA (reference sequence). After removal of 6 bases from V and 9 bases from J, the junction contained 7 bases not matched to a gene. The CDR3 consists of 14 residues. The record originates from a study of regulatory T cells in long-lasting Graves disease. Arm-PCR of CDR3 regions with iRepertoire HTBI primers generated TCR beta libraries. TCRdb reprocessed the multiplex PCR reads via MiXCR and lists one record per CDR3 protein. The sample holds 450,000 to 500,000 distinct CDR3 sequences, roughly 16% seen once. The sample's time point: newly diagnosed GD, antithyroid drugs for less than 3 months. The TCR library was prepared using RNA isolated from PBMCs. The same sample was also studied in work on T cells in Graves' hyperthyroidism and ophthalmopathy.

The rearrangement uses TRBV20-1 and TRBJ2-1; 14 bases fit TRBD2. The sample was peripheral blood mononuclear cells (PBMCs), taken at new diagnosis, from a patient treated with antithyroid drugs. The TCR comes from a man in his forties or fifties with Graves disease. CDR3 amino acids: CSAPGLAGVGEQFF. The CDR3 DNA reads TGCAGTGCGCCGGGACTAGCGGGAGTGGGTGAGCAGTTCTTC.